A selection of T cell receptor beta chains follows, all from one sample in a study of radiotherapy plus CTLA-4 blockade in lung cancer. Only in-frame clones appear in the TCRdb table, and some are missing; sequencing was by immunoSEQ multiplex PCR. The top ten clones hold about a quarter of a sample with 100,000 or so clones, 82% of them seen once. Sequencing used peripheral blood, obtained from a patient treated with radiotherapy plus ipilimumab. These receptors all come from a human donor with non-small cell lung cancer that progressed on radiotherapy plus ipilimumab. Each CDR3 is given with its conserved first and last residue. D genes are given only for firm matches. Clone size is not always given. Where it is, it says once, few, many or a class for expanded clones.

cdr3_nt: TGTGCCAGCAGTAGGGGGGAAAGGACGTACACTGAAGCTTTCTTT
cdr3_aa: CASSRGERTYTEAFF
v_call: TRBV7-2
j_call: TRBJ1-1
clone_size: NA
d_call: NA

cdr3_nt: TGTGCCAGCAGTTCATGGACTTTGGGAAACACTGAAGCTTTCTTT
cdr3_aa: CASSSWTLGNTEAFF
v_call: TRBV27
j_call: TRBJ1-1
clone_size: NA
d_call: NA

cdr3_nt: TGTGCCAGTATAAATTCGGGGGACGACTATGGCTACACCTTC
cdr3_aa: CASINSGDDYGYTF
v_call: TRBV28
j_call: TRBJ1-2
clone_size: NA
d_call: NA

cdr3_nt: TGTGCCACCAGGGGTGGGGGTGAGAATTCACCCCTCCACTTT
cdr3_aa: CATRGGGENSPLHF
v_call: TRBV11-2
j_call: TRBJ1-6
clone_size: NA
d_call: NA

cdr3_nt: TGTGCCAGCAGATCGGCCTACCCCACCAATGAGCAGTTCTTC
cdr3_aa: CASRSAYPTNEQFF
v_call: TRBV25-1
j_call: TRBJ2-1
clone_size: NA
d_call: NA

cdr3_nt: TGTGCCAGCTCACTCACGACAGGGGGCTACGAGCAGTACTTC
cdr3_aa: CASSLTTGGYEQYF
v_call: TRBV18
j_call: TRBJ2-7
clone_size: few
d_call: TRBD1

cdr3_nt: TGTGCCAGCAGTGCGGCTAGCGGGAGGGCGTACGAGCAGTACTTC
cdr3_aa: CASSAASGRAYEQYF
v_call: TRBV6-1
j_call: TRBJ2-7
clone_size: NA
d_call: TRBD2

cdr3_nt: TGTGCCAGCAGCCCCTCCTGGATAGGCGGGGAGAGGAACGAGCAGTACTTC
cdr3_aa: CASSPSWIGGERNEQYF
v_call: TRBV5-8
j_call: TRBJ2-7
clone_size: NA
d_call: NA

cdr3_nt: TGTGCCAGCAGCTTATTGGGGGTGTCCGGGGAGCTGTTTTTT
cdr3_aa: CASSLLGVSGELFF
v_call: TRBV7-3
j_call: TRBJ2-2
clone_size: NA
d_call: NA

cdr3_nt: TGCGCCAGCAGAGGACAGGGGGGACAGCCCCAGCATTTT
cdr3_aa: CASRGQGGQPQHF
v_call: TRBV10-2
j_call: TRBJ1-5
clone_size: NA
d_call: TRBD1

cdr3_nt: TGCGCCAGCAGCCCCTCGGTAAACATTCAGTACTTC
cdr3_aa: CASSPSVNIQYF
v_call: TRBV4-1
j_call: TRBJ2-4
clone_size: NA
d_call: NA

cdr3_nt: TGTGCCAGCTCACCAGGGGCGGCTAGCGGGACGCACAATGAGCAGTTCTTC
cdr3_aa: CASSPGAASGTHNEQFF
v_call: TRBV18
j_call: TRBJ2-1
clone_size: NA
d_call: TRBD2

cdr3_nt: TGCAGCGTTGAAGCGGTGGGCGGGACAAACTACGAGCAGTACTTC
cdr3_aa: CSVEAVGGTNYEQYF
v_call: TRBV29-1
j_call: TRBJ2-7
clone_size: once
d_call: NA

cdr3_nt: TGTGCCAGCAGCCTGGGACAGGGGATGAACACTGAAGCTTTCTTT
cdr3_aa: CASSLGQGMNTEAFF
v_call: TRBV11-2
j_call: TRBJ1-1
clone_size: NA
d_call: TRBD1

cdr3_nt: TGTGCCAGCAGTCAGGGGGCGCAGAACACCGGGGAGCTGTTTTTT
cdr3_aa: CASSQGAQNTGELFF
v_call: TRBV9
j_call: TRBJ2-2
clone_size: NA
d_call: TRBD1

cdr3_nt: TGTGCCAGCTCACCAGGAAGGGGGTACGGAGATACGCAGTATTTT
cdr3_aa: CASSPGRGYGDTQYF
v_call: TRBV18
j_call: TRBJ2-3
clone_size: NA
d_call: NA

cdr3_nt: TGTGCCAGCAGCCAAGGCGGGGGAGAAGAAAAACTGTTTTTT
cdr3_aa: CASSQGGGEEKLFF
v_call: TRBV4-2
j_call: TRBJ1-4
clone_size: NA
d_call: NA

cdr3_nt: TGTGCCAGCAGTGAGAATACAGGGGCGGGCTACGAGCAGTACTTC
cdr3_aa: CASSENTGAGYEQYF
v_call: TRBV6-1
j_call: TRBJ2-7
clone_size: NA
d_call: TRBD1

cdr3_nt: TGTGCCAGCAGCTTATACTCTGGAAACACCATATATTTT
cdr3_aa: CASSLYSGNTIYF
v_call: TRBV7-9
j_call: TRBJ1-3
clone_size: NA
d_call: NA

cdr3_nt: TGCGCCAGCAGCTTGGCCAGGAAGGAGAACTATGGCTACACCTTC
cdr3_aa: CASSLARKENYGYTF
v_call: TRBV5-1
j_call: TRBJ1-2
clone_size: NA
d_call: NA

cdr3_nt: TGCGCCAGCAGCCAAGATCTGGCAGGCAACAATCAGCCCCAGCATTTT
cdr3_aa: CASSQDLAGNNQPQHF
v_call: TRBV4-1
j_call: TRBJ1-5
clone_size: NA
d_call: NA

cdr3_nt: TGTGCCAGCAGAATTGTACTTAAACGACAGAAGGTGAATGAAAAACTGTTTTTT
cdr3_aa: CASRIVLKRQKVNEKLFF
v_call: TRBV28
j_call: TRBJ1-4
clone_size: NA
d_call: NA

cdr3_nt: TGTGCCACCGCCCGGGAGTATGAGCAGTTCTTC
cdr3_aa: CATAREYEQFF
v_call: TRBV19
j_call: TRBJ2-1
clone_size: NA
d_call: NA

cdr3_nt: TGTGCCAGCAGCCCCATCGGACTAGCGGAGCCCACAGATACGCAGTATTTT
cdr3_aa: CASSPIGLAEPTDTQYF
v_call: TRBV4-2
j_call: TRBJ2-3
clone_size: few
d_call: TRBD2

cdr3_nt: TGTGCCAGCAGCGTAGAGTCGAGAAGGGTAGGGGAGCAGTTCTTC
cdr3_aa: CASSVESRRVGEQFF
v_call: TRBV9
j_call: TRBJ2-1
clone_size: NA
d_call: NA

cdr3_nt: TGTGCCAGCAGCAGGCGGATAGGGGGGGATGGCTACACCTTC
cdr3_aa: CASSRRIGGDGYTF
v_call: TRBV28
j_call: TRBJ1-2
clone_size: once
d_call: NA

cdr3_nt: TGTGCCAGCACCAGGACGGGGAACACTGAAGCTTTCTTT
cdr3_aa: CASTRTGNTEAFF
v_call: TRBV6-5
j_call: TRBJ1-1
clone_size: NA
d_call: NA

cdr3_nt: TGTGCCATCAGTGAGTCGGGGCAGGGGAACACTGAAGCTTTCTTT
cdr3_aa: CAISESGQGNTEAFF
v_call: TRBV10-3
j_call: TRBJ1-1
clone_size: NA
d_call: NA

cdr3_nt: TGTGCCAGCAGCTTTAGGACAGGGGGGACTCAGCCCCAGCATTTT
cdr3_aa: CASSFRTGGTQPQHF
v_call: TRBV11-2
j_call: TRBJ1-5
clone_size: few
d_call: TRBD1

cdr3_nt: TGTGCCAGCAGTTACTCCGCCGCGGGGGGAGAGACCCAGTACTTC
cdr3_aa: CASSYSAAGGETQYF
v_call: TRBV6-6
j_call: TRBJ2-5
clone_size: NA
d_call: TRBD2

cdr3_nt: TGTGCCAGTAGTACCCAGGACAGGGTTTATCAGCCCCAGCATTTT
cdr3_aa: CASSTQDRVYQPQHF
v_call: TRBV19
j_call: TRBJ1-5
clone_size: few
d_call: TRBD1

cdr3_nt: TGCAGCGCCGGGACAGGGAACACTGAAGCTTTCTTT
cdr3_aa: CSAGTGNTEAFF
v_call: TRBV29-1
j_call: TRBJ1-1
clone_size: NA
d_call: TRBD1

cdr3_nt: TGCGCCAGCAGCCAAGTCGGTCCTGCTGGTGGCTACACCTTC
cdr3_aa: CASSQVGPAGGYTF
v_call: TRBV4-1
j_call: TRBJ1-2
clone_size: NA
d_call: NA

cdr3_nt: TGTGCCAGCACAGTTGGGCAGGGGGCCTACGAGCAGTACTTC
cdr3_aa: CASTVGQGAYEQYF
v_call: TRBV11-1
j_call: TRBJ2-7
clone_size: few
d_call: TRBD1

cdr3_nt: TGTGCCAGCAGTCACCGGGAGGCCCACCGTAACTATGGCTACACCTTC
cdr3_aa: CASSHREAHRNYGYTF
v_call: TRBV28
j_call: TRBJ1-2
clone_size: NA
d_call: NA

cdr3_nt: TGTGCCAGCAGCCCCGATCCAGATACGCAGTATTTT
cdr3_aa: CASSPDPDTQYF
v_call: TRBV7-3
j_call: TRBJ2-3
clone_size: NA
d_call: NA

cdr3_nt: TGTGCCACCAGCAAAGGGGGGGAGCTCGGCAGGAATGAGCAGTTCTTC
cdr3_aa: CATSKGGELGRNEQFF
v_call: TRBV15
j_call: TRBJ2-1
clone_size: NA
d_call: NA

cdr3_nt: TGCAGTGCGAACGAACAAGAGACCCAGTACTTC
cdr3_aa: CSANEQETQYF
v_call: TRBV20-1
j_call: TRBJ2-5
clone_size: few
d_call: NA

cdr3_nt: TGTGCCAGTAGTATAACGGCCGTCGGCACCGGGGAGCTGTTTTTT
cdr3_aa: CASSITAVGTGELFF
v_call: TRBV19
j_call: TRBJ2-2
clone_size: NA
d_call: NA

cdr3_nt: TGTGCCAGCAGCGGACGGGCCCTCAATGAGCAGTTCTTC
cdr3_aa: CASSGRALNEQFF
v_call: TRBV9
j_call: TRBJ2-1
clone_size: few
d_call: NA

cdr3_nt: TGTGCCAGCAATGTACAGGGGGCTTACGAGCAGTACTTC
cdr3_aa: CASNVQGAYEQYF
v_call: TRBV28
j_call: TRBJ2-7
clone_size: NA
d_call: TRBD1

cdr3_nt: TGTGCCAGCAGTCCATCGATCGGGAGCTACACCTTC
cdr3_aa: CASSPSIGSYTF
v_call: TRBV28
j_call: TRBJ1-2
clone_size: few
d_call: NA

cdr3_nt: TGTGCCAGTAGTATCGCGGCTAGCGGACGCACAGATACGCAGTATTTT
cdr3_aa: CASSIAASGRTDTQYF
v_call: TRBV19
j_call: TRBJ2-3
clone_size: NA
d_call: TRBD2

cdr3_nt: TGTGCCTGGAAACAGAACACCGGGGAGCTGTTTTTT
cdr3_aa: CAWKQNTGELFF
v_call: TRBV30
j_call: TRBJ2-2
clone_size: NA
d_call: NA

cdr3_nt: TGTGCCAGTAGTTCTAGCGGGAGTGCAGATACGCAGTATTTT
cdr3_aa: CASSSSGSADTQYF
v_call: TRBV19
j_call: TRBJ2-3
clone_size: NA
d_call: TRBD2

cdr3_nt: TGTGCCAGCAGCCAGATAGCGGGGTCCGGCGATACGCAGTATTTT
cdr3_aa: CASSQIAGSGDTQYF
v_call: TRBV6-6
j_call: TRBJ2-3
clone_size: NA
d_call: TRBD2

cdr3_nt: TGCGCCAGCAGCCGGAGGGTGGGGACAGGGATGAACACTGAAGCTTTCTTT
cdr3_aa: CASSRRVGTGMNTEAFF
v_call: TRBV5-1
j_call: TRBJ1-1
clone_size: NA
d_call: TRBD1

cdr3_nt: TGTGCCAGCAGGGATCGTACAGGGGCCGGGGAGCTGTTTTTT
cdr3_aa: CASRDRTGAGELFF
v_call: TRBV11-2
j_call: TRBJ2-2
clone_size: NA
d_call: TRBD1

cdr3_nt: TGTGCCAGCAGTGATAATAGTGGGGCCTTACAAGAGACCCAGTACTTC
cdr3_aa: CASSDNSGALQETQYF
v_call: TRBV5-4
j_call: TRBJ2-5
clone_size: NA
d_call: NA

cdr3_nt: TGTGCCAGCAGTCGCAACACCGGGGAGCTGTTTTTT
cdr3_aa: CASSRNTGELFF
v_call: TRBV27
j_call: TRBJ2-2
clone_size: NA
d_call: NA